A selection of T cell receptor beta chains follows, all from one sample in a study of CD8 T cells in Susac syndrome. Each CDR3 protein gets one entry after TCRdb re-called the immunoSEQ multiplex PCR reads with MiXCR. The data show roughly 190,000 distinct CDR3 sequences, approximately 96% seen once. Sequencing was performed on CD4+ T cells from PBMCs. The receptors originated from a human donor with Susac syndrome. CDR3s include the opening cysteine and the closing phenylalanine or tryptophan. A D gene is named only where the DNA matches it firmly. Where a row states a size, it is once, few, many or the class of an expanded clone; other rows omit it.

TRBJ1-5 - - TRBV15 CATSRDRGNQPQHF TGTGCCACCAGCAGAGATAGGGGCAATCAGCCCCAGCATTTT
TRBJ2-6 TRBD1 - TRBV6-1 CASSTTTGGGGANVLTF TGTGCCAGCAGTACGACCACAGGGGGCGGTGGGGCCAACGTCCTGACTTTC
TRBJ1-5 TRBD1 - TRBV20-1 CSARAGGTNQPQHF TGCAGTGCTAGAGCAGGGGGGACCAATCAGCCCCAGCATTTT
TRBJ1-5 TRBD1 - TRBV5-1 CASSPGQGGLRQPQHF TGCGCCAGCAGCCCGGGACAGGGGGGGTTACGCCAGCCCCAGCATTTT
TRBJ2-3 - - TRBV20-1 CSARDGGLGTDTQYF TGCAGTGCTAGAGATGGGGGACTGGGGACAGATACGCAGTATTTT
TRBJ1-1 - - TRBV19 CASSPGRGTEAFF TGTGCCAGTAGTCCAGGGAGAGGAACTGAAGCTTTCTTT
TRBJ1-5 TRBD1 once TRBV7-2 CASSRSGQPNQPQHF TGTGCCAGCAGCCGGTCGGGACAGCCAAATCAGCCCCAGCATTTT
TRBJ2-6 TRBD1 - TRBV28 CASRYDRGLSGANVLTF TGTGCCAGCAGATACGACAGGGGGCTCTCTGGGGCCAACGTCCTGACTTTC
TRBJ2-3 TRBD2 - TRBV5-1 CASSSGLAGGPVSTDTQYF TGCGCCAGCAGCTCCGGACTAGCGGGGGGGCCTGTGAGCACAGATACGCAGTATTTT
TRBJ1-6 - - TRBV2 CASYRRSFSPLHF TGTGCCAGCTATCGGCGGTCTTTCTCACCCCTCCATTTT
TRBJ2-3 TRBD2 few TRBV14 CASSQRNAGTSGVASTDTQYF TGTGCCAGCAGCCAAAGAAATGCCGGGACTAGCGGGGTCGCTAGCACAGATACGCAGTATTTT
TRBJ1-2 - - TRBV29-1 CSVDPGTNVYGYTF TGCAGCGTTGACCCTGGGACAAACGTCTATGGCTACACCTTC
TRBJ2-7 TRBD1 - TRBV7-2 CASSLGGTARGEQYF TGTGCCAGCAGCTTAGGGGGGACAGCCCGAGGGGAGCAGTACTTC
TRBJ2-2 - - TRBV5-4 CASSHAGQNTGELFF TGTGCCAGCAGCCATGCGGGACAGAATACCGGGGAGCTGTTTTTT
TRBJ1-5 - - TRBV7-9 CASSLSGYSNQPQHF TGTGCCAGCAGCTTATCGGGGTATAGCAATCAGCCCCAGCATTTT
TRBJ2-1 TRBD1 - TRBV5-6 CASSLYAGDRYNEQFF TGTGCCAGCAGCTTGTACGCTGGGGACAGGTACAATGAGCAGTTCTTC
TRBJ2-5 TRBD1 - TRBV9 CASSVNPGTGEETQYF TGTGCCAGCAGCGTCAATCCCGGGACAGGGGAAGAGACCCAGTACTTC
TRBJ1-1 - - TRBV7-3 CASSPRVSTEAFF TGTGCCAGCAGCCCACGGGTCAGCACTGAAGCTTTCTTT
TRBJ1-4 - - TRBV10-3 CAINGGTNEKLFF TGTGCCATCAATGGGGGGACTAATGAAAAACTGTTTTTT
TRBJ1-5 - - TRBV30 CAWTTDNQPQHF TGTGCCTGGACCACAGACAATCAGCCCCAGCATTTT
TRBJ1-1 - - TRBV29-1 CSVVRGLGNTEAFF TGCAGCGTTGTGCGGGGGCTTGGGAACACTGAAGCTTTCTTT
TRBJ1-5 - - TRBV6-2/TRBV6-3 CASRQGGGNQPQHF TGTGCCAGCAGACAAGGAGGGGGCAATCAGCCCCAGCATTTT
TRBJ2-2 TRBD1 - TRBV18 CASSPLDRASGELFF TGTGCCAGCTCACCACTGGACAGGGCCAGCGGGGAGCTGTTTTTT
TRBJ2-1 TRBD2 - TRBV15 CATSRVRGGLAYNEQFF TGTGCCACCAGCAGAGTTCGGGGGGGACTAGCGTACAATGAGCAGTTCTTC
TRBJ2-2 TRBD2 - TRBV30 CAVTSGGAHTGELFF TGTGCCGTTACTAGCGGGGGGGCCCACACCGGGGAGCTGTTTTTT
TRBJ2-5 TRBD2 - TRBV12-3/TRBV12-4 CASSLLAGDPTQYF TGTGCCAGCAGTTTACTCGCGGGGGACCCGACCCAGTACTTC
TRBJ2-7 TRBD1 - TRBV7-3 CASSLYAGTGGDEQYF TGTGCCAGCAGCTTATATGCAGGGACAGGGGGCGACGAGCAGTACTTC
TRBJ2-7 - - TRBV2 CASSADDSYEQYF TGTGCCAGCAGTGCTGACGACTCCTACGAGCAGTACTTC
TRBJ1-2 - - TRBV20-1 CSAGEDYGYTF TGCAGTGCGGGGGAAGATTACGGCTACACCTTC
TRBJ1-1 - few TRBV3-1 CASSATVNTEAFF TGTGCCAGCAGCGCGACAGTGAACACTGAAGCTTTCTTT
TRBJ1-5 - - TRBV3-1 CASSQGGYQPQHF TGTGCCAGCAGCCAAGGAGGGTATCAGCCCCAGCATTTT
TRBJ2-7 TRBD2 - TRBV4-1 CASSQVLDSGYPYEQYF TGCGCCAGCAGCCAAGTATTAGATAGCGGGTACCCCTACGAGCAGTACTTC
TRBJ2-7 TRBD2 - TRBV6-2/TRBV6-3 CASSRPGLERTYEQYF TGTGCCAGCAGTCGACCGGGACTAGAACGGACCTACGAGCAGTACTTC
TRBJ1-5 TRBD1 - TRBV5-6 CATGGQGPGLGGPQHF TGTGCCACCGGAGGACAGGGCCCGGGTCTTGGAGGGCCCCAGCATTTT
TRBJ1-4 - once TRBV18 CASSPSRDQNEKLFF TGTGCCAGCTCACCGTCGAGAGATCAGAATGAAAAACTGTTTTTT
TRBJ2-1 - - TRBV7-9 CASSGVGQFF TGTGCCAGCAGCGGAGTTGGGCAGTTCTTC
TRBJ1-2 - - TRBV20-1 CSARGRGSVDGYTF TGCAGTGCTAGAGGAAGGGGGTCGGTGGATGGCTACACCTTC
TRBJ2-3 - - TRBV20-1 CSARGAGTDTQYF TGCAGTGCTAGAGGAGCGGGCACAGATACGCAGTATTTT
TRBJ2-1 TRBD1 - TRBV19 CASNLPGQGMNEQFF TGTGCCAGTAATCTGCCGGGACAGGGAATGAATGAGCAGTTCTTC
TRBJ2-2 - - TRBV4-2 CASSQETAGELFF TGTGCCAGCAGCCAAGAGACCGCCGGGGAGCTGTTTTTT
TRBJ2-5 - - TRBV29-1 CSVEVVGGQQETQYF TGCAGCGTTGAAGTGGTAGGGGGTCAACAAGAGACCCAGTACTTC
TRBJ2-1 TRBD2 - TRBV5-4 CASSSGTGAYNEQFF TGTGCCAGCAGCAGCGGGACTGGAGCCTACAATGAGCAGTTCTTC
TRBJ1-5 - - TRBV28 CASSFPGGFGNQPQHF TGTGCCAGCAGTTTCCCCGGGGGGTTCGGCAATCAGCCCCAGCATTTT
TRBJ1-1 - - TRBV20-1 CSARGQDVEAFF TGCAGTGCTAGAGGACAGGACGTGGAAGCTTTCTTT
TRBJ2-2 TRBD1 - TRBV24-1 CATEDRVTGELFF TGTGCCACTGAAGACAGGGTCACCGGGGAGCTGTTTTTT
TRBJ1-5 - - TRBV11-2 CASSSLQGEDQPQHF TGTGCCAGCAGCTCACTTCAGGGTGAGGATCAGCCCCAGCATTTT
TRBJ2-3 - - TRBV30 CAWSAGGADTQYF TGTGCCTGGAGTGCGGGGGGCGCAGATACGCAGTATTTT
TRBJ1-5 TRBD1 - TRBV6-1 CASSPGQGSFSNQPQHF TGTGCCAGCAGCCCCGGACAGGGTAGTTTTAGCAATCAGCCCCAGCATTTT